The 31 T cell receptor beta chains below were found in one sample sequenced in a study of T cell changes during pregnancy in multiple sclerosis. TCRdb keeps only in-frame clones here, not all; method: immunoSEQ multiplex PCR. The sample yields 75,000 to 95,000 clones, around 93% seen once. The specimen comprised peripheral blood, sampled in the first trimester of pregnancy. These receptors all stem from a female donor in good health, enrolled as a control in a pregnancy study.

V and J are TRBV5-6 and TRBJ2-2, with no clear D. The CDR3 sequence is 13 residues long. V lost 7 bases and J lost 0, with 7 bases in between. The V gene's germline CDR1 is SGHDT and CDR2 YYEEEE. In DNA, the CDR3 is TGTGCCAGCCTACGAGCGAACACCGGGGAGCTGTTTTTT. It codes for CASLRANTGELFF.

The J gene is TRBJ2-2, the V gene TRBV28; TRBD1 aligns across 7 bases. V trimming: 5 bases; J trimming: 3 bases; junction bases outside the gene matches: 9. Germline CDR1 reads MDHEN; CDR2 reads SYDVKM. There are 16 residues in the CDR3. The CDR3 DNA follows: TGTGCCAGCAGTCAACAGGGGAGATTGGACACCGGGGAGCTGTTTTTT. Its translation is CASSQQGRLDTGELFF.

The gene calls are TRBV28 and TRBJ2-2; TRBD2 matches 10 bases. The CDR3 is made up of 14 amino acids. Germline CDR1 MDHEN, CDR2 SYDVKM. The ends lost 7 bases at V and 6 bases at J; junction bases unmatched: 5. CDR3 loop: CASKETSGPGELFF. The CDR3 region has the DNA TGTGCCAGCAAGGAGACTAGCGGGCCCGGGGAGCTGTTTTTT.

This rearrangement joins TRBV4-2 to TRBJ1-2, with 7 bases aligning to TRBD1. V shed 2 bases, J shed 8 bases, and the junction held 11 bases outside the gene matches. Germline V gene lookup returns CDR1 LGHNA and CDR2 YNFKEQ. The CDR3 length is 15 residues. The CDR3 loop is CASSQSRGWAGGYTF. The CDR3 bases are TGTGCCAGCAGCCAATCCAGGGGGTGGGCGGGAGGCTACACCTTC.

The chain couples TRBV30 to TRBJ2-1, with 8 nucleotides matching TRBD2. Per the germline V gene, CDR1 is GTSNPN and CDR2 is SVGIG (reference sequence). V was pared by 2 bases and J by 3 bases, with 6 bases of the junction left unmatched. The CDR3 has 15 residues. CDR3 sequence (DNA): TGTGCCTGGAGTCTAGATAGCGGGGTCTACAATGAGCAGTTCTTC. Translation: CAWSLDSGVYNEQFF.

The chain uses TRBV2 and TRBJ2-7; D may be TRBD2 (7 bases). The germline V and J ends were trimmed by 3 bases and 6 bases, with 12 bases remaining between them. Germline-derived CDR1 and CDR2 are SNHLY and FYNNEI. This CDR3 is built from 13 residues. CDR3: CASSEGEGVEQYF. The CDR3 DNA sequence: TGTGCCAGCAGTGAGGGGGAGGGGGTCGAGCAGTACTTC.

This clone has only one observation. The chain couples TRBV11-1 to TRBJ2-1; tentatively, D is TRBD1 (6 bases). The V end was cut by 5 bases, the J end by 5 bases, with 16 bases between. The CDR3 is 15 residues long. Germline V gene data show CDR1 as SGHAT and CDR2 as FQDESV (reference sequence). CDR3 in amino acids: CASSTDRSSHNEQFF. CDR3 bases: TGTGCCAGCAGCACCGACAGGAGTTCTCACAATGAGCAGTTCTTC.

The rearrangement links TRBV7-8 to TRBJ1-4, with 7 bases fitting TRBD1. This CDR3 spans 16 amino acids. V was pared by 1 base and J by 6 bases, with 8 bases of the junction left unmatched. Germline CDR1 reads SGHVS; CDR2 reads FQNEAQ. CDR3 DNA sequence: TGTGCCAGCAGCTTAGGGCACAGGGGAGCCGATGAAAAACTGTTTTTT. Translated: CASSLGHRGADEKLFF.

The chain recombines TRBV4-3 with TRBJ1-2; D unclear. V dropped 4 bases and J dropped 7 bases, with 7 bases sitting between them. The CDR3 runs 11 residues. Germline V CDR1 and CDR2: LGHNA, YSLEER. The CDR3 reads CASSRGFGYTF. Here the CDR3 DNA reads TGCGCCAGCAGCCGCGGTTTTGGCTACACCTTC.

This chain joins TRBV10-3 and TRBJ2-1; D possibly corresponds to TRBD2 (5 bases). The CDR3 has 16 residues. The V gene's germline CDR1 is ENHRY and CDR2 SYGVKD. V gave up 0 bases and J gave up 0 bases, with 9 bases separating them. CDR3 in amino acids: CAISESGGPSYNEQFF. The CDR3 DNA reads as TGTGCCATCAGTGAGTCGGGCGGGCCCTCCTACAATGAGCAGTTCTTC.

The V and J genes are TRBV6-1 and TRBJ2-1; D is unresolved. Trimming shortened V by 0 bases and J by 13 bases, and 10 bases separated the two germline ends. Germline values: CDR1 MNHNS, CDR2 SASEGT. This CDR3 comprises 12 residues. Written as DNA, the CDR3 is TGTGCCAGCAGTGAAGCGTGGAGAGGCCAGTTCTTC. The encoded protein is CASSEAWRGQFF.

The chain recombines TRBV6-5 with TRBJ1-6; no definite D call. Germline lookup yields CDR1 MNHEY and CDR2 SVGAGI. The CDR3 has 15 amino acids. Trimming removed 6 bases at V and 7 bases at J, with 16 bases between. The CDR3: CASRGAAGSNSPLHF. For the CDR3, the DNA is TGTGCCAGCAGGGGTGCGGCGGGATCGAATTCACCCCTCCACTTT.

The chain combines TRBV6-5 with TRBJ1-2; 7 bases fit TRBD1. The CDR3 spans 14 residues. Germline loops: CDR1 MNHEY, CDR2 SVGAGI. V lost 2 bases and J lost 4; bases outside the gene matches: 4. The CDR3 loop reads CASSYRGLLYGYTF. The CDR3 DNA follows: TGTGCCAGCAGTTACAGGGGGCTTCTCTATGGCTACACCTTC.

This chain links TRBV7-9 with TRBJ2-1, with 7 bases that match TRBD1. V dropped 4 bases and J dropped 6; count of bases not matched to a gene: 15. In germline, CDR1 is SEHNR, CDR2 FQNEAQ (reference sequence). CDR3 size: 17 residues. Written as DNA, the CDR3 is TGTGCCAGCAGCTCTCAGGGACAGACCCTCACCCGCAATGAGCAGTTCTTC. Protein sequence: CASSSQGQTLTRNEQFF.

The gene calls are TRBV15 and TRBJ2-6; 10 bases map to TRBD1. CDR3 length equals 18 residues. The germline CDR1 and CDR2 sequences are LNHNV and YYDKDF (reference sequence). After removal of 4 bases from V and 1 base from J, the junction contained 7 bases not matched to a gene. The CDR3 DNA is TGTGCCACCAGCACCTTGTGGGGACAGGGGTCTGGGGCCAACGTCCTGACTTTC. Amino acids: CATSTLWGQGSGANVLTF. Variable domain in full (rest from reference TRBV15 and TRBJ2-6): DAMVIQNPRYQVTQFGKPVTLSCSQTLNHNVMYWYQQKSSQAPKLLFHYYDKDFNNEADTPDNFQSRRPNTSFCFLDIRSPGLGDTAMYLCATSTLWGQGSGANVLTFGAGSRLTVL.

The chain couples TRBV5-8 to TRBJ2-7; TRBD1 matches 7 bases. Unmatched junction bases numbered 11, after V lost 5 bases and J lost 0 bases. Germline CDR1 SGHTS, CDR2 YDEGEE. The CDR3 contains 16 residues. The CDR3 DNA follows: TGTGCCAGCAGTTTTGACCCTAGGACAGGCTCCTACGAGCAGTACTTC. It translates to CASSFDPRTGSYEQYF.

The chain joins TRBV18 to TRBJ1-1; possibly TRBD1 for D (6 bases). This CDR3 comprises 14 residues. CDR1 is KGHSH and CDR2 is LQKENI in the germline V gene. V dropped 1 base and J dropped 8 bases, with 14 bases sitting between them. CDR3 in DNA: TGTGCCAGCTCACCACGGGTCGGGGGGCAGGAAGCTTTCTTT. Translating it yields CASSPRVGGQEAFF.

This clone has a handful of counts. V usage is TRBV7-9 and J usage is TRBJ2-7; a possible D gene is TRBD1 (6 bases). Germline loops: CDR1 SEHNR, CDR2 FQNEAQ (reference sequence). Trimming shortened V by 5 bases and J by 2 bases, and 13 bases separated the two germline ends. CDR3 length: 14 amino acids. The CDR3 protein is CASSPPTGTYEQYF. DNA for the CDR3: TGTGCCAGCAGCCCACCCACAGGGACCTACGAGCAGTACTTC. The complete variable domain, with remaining parts taken from reference TRBV7-9 and TRBJ2-7, reads DTGVSQNPRHKITKRGQNVTFRCDPISEHNRLYWYRQTLGQGPEFLTYFQNEAQLEKSRLLSDRFSAERPKGSFSTLEIQRTEQGDSAMYLCASSPPTGTYEQYFGPGTRLTVT.

The chain employs TRBV11-2 and TRBJ2-3; D is perhaps TRBD1 (6 bases). V shed 6 bases and J shed 2 bases, with 15 bases lying between them. The CDR3 is 15 residues long. Looked up from germline, CDR1 is SGHAT and CDR2 is FQNNGV. Written as DNA, the CDR3 is TGTGCCAGCAGTACTACAGGGTCTGTCACAGATACGCAGTATTTT. Encoded protein: CASSTTGSVTDTQYF.

V usage is TRBV4-1 and J usage is TRBJ1-1; tentative D call: TRBD1 (5 bases). Trimming took 3 bases from V and 4 from J, leaving 15 bases between them. In germline, CDR1 is MGHRA, CDR2 YSYEKL. The CDR3 loop spans 15 amino acids. CDR3 protein: CASSQDLRGGTEAFF. The CDR3 DNA follows: TGCGCCAGCAGCCAGGATCTTCGGGGGGGCACTGAAGCTTTCTTT.

This chain connects TRBV7-9 to TRBJ2-2; TRBD2 matches at 9 bases. The CDR3 is made up of 19 amino acids. Trimming cost V 0 bases and J 1 base; bases outside gene matches: 9. Looked up from germline, CDR1 is SEHNR and CDR2 is FQNEAQ (reference sequence). The CDR3: CASSLALGGGALNTGELFF. CDR3 nucleotides: TGTGCCAGCAGCTTAGCGCTCGGCGGGGGGGCCTTGAACACCGGGGAGCTGTTTTTT. Variable domain in full (rest from reference TRBV7-9 and TRBJ2-2): DTGVSQNPRHKITKRGQNVTFRCDPISEHNRLYWYRQTLGQGPEFLTYFQNEAQLEKSRLLSDRFSAERPKGSFSTLEIQRTEQGDSAMYLCASSLALGGGALNTGELFFGEGSRLTVL.

The CDR3 region has the DNA TGTGCCAGCAGCTTTTTTGCCGGTCCTGGCTACACCTTC. Translating it yields CASSFFAGPGYTF. V and J are TRBV5-8 and TRBJ1-2, with no clear D. The germline V and J ends were trimmed by 2 bases and 7 bases, with 12 bases remaining between them. CDR3 length: 13 amino acids. Germline V gives CDR1 SGHTS, CDR2 YDEGEE. The entire variable domain, with the rest obtained from reference TRBV5-8 and TRBJ1-2, is as follows: EAGVTQSPTHLIKTRGQQATLRCSPISGHTSVYWYQQALGLGLQFLLWYDEGEERNRGNFPPRFSGRQFPNYSSELNVNALELEDSALYLCASSFFAGPGYTFGSGTRLTVV.

The chain carries TRBV11-2 and TRBJ2-2; no reliable D call. Germline values: CDR1 SGHAT, CDR2 FQNNGV. V gave up 3 bases and J gave up 1 base, with 6 bases separating them. The CDR3 has 14 residues. In DNA, the CDR3 is TGTGCCAGCAGCTTCCTATTGAACACCGGGGAGCTGTTTTTT. Residues: CASSFLLNTGELFF. Full variable domain (missing parts from reference TRBV11-2 and TRBJ2-2): EAGVAQSPRYKIIEKRQSVAFWCNPISGHATLYWYQQILGQGPKLLIQFQNNGVVDDSQLPKDRFSAERLKGVDSTLKIQPAKLEDSAVYLCASSFLLNTGELFFGEGSRLTVL.

This chain links TRBV2 with TRBJ1-4; 8 bases align to TRBD1. CDR1 is SNHLY, CDR2 FYNNEI, per germline. V was clipped by 2 bases and J by 7 bases; unmatched bases: 3. The CDR3 consists of 14 residues. CDR3 nucleotides: TGTGCCAGCAGTGAACGGACAGGGCTTGAAAAACTGTTTTTT. Translating gives CASSERTGLEKLFF.

This chain uses TRBV10-3 with TRBJ1-1; tentatively, D is TRBD1 (6 bases). V lost 5 bases, J lost 11 bases, and 15 bases lay in between. The length of the CDR3 is 12 residues. Germline-derived CDR1 and CDR2 are ENHRY and SYGVKD. The CDR3 protein is CAISSQGPGAFF. Here the CDR3 DNA reads TGTGCCATCAGTTCCCAGGGGCCGGGGGCTTTCTTT.

The chain is built from TRBV18 and TRBJ1-2, with 9 bases aligning to TRBD1. Trimming at V came to 3 bases and at J to 3 bases, leaving 5 bases not matched to a gene. The CDR3 totals 15 residues. From germline, CDR1 is KGHSH and CDR2 LQKENI. The CDR3 coding sequence is TGTGCCAGCTCACCCCGGGACAGGGAATACTATGGCTACACCTTC. Amino acid sequence: CASSPRDREYYGYTF.

The chain employs TRBV4-1 and TRBJ1-5; 8 bases match TRBD1. Germline values: CDR1 MGHRA, CDR2 YSYEKL. The CDR3 has 16 residues. The J segment lost 2 bases and the V segment lost 1 base, leaving 4 bases of the junction unmatched. The CDR3 DNA reads as TGCGCCAGCAGCCAAGTGGGCAGGGGGCGCAATCAGCCCCAGCATTTT. Its translation: CASSQVGRGRNQPQHF.

The chain couples TRBV27 to TRBJ1-4, with TRBD1 identical over 8 bases. The CDR3 has 16 residues. In germline, CDR1 is MNHEY, CDR2 SMNVEV (reference sequence). The trim removed 5 bases at V and 5 bases at J, leaving 10 bases unmatched. CDR3 coding DNA: TGTGCCAGCAGTCTTTCAGGGGGCGCGGGCAATGAAAAACTGTTTTTT. As protein: CASSLSGGAGNEKLFF.

The genes are TRBV27 and TRBJ1-2; tentative D call: TRBD1 (5 bases). The V end was cut by 4 bases, the J end by 3 bases, with 12 bases between. Germline V gives CDR1 MNHEY, CDR2 SMNVEV (reference sequence). The CDR3 covers 14 residues. In DNA form, the CDR3 reads TGTGCCAGCAGTTCCCTTCGGGGGTACTATGGCTACACCTTC. Translation gives CASSSLRGYYGYTF.

The chain has TRBV5-5 and TRBJ2-7; tentative D call: TRBD1 (6 bases). Looked up from germline, CDR1 is SGHKS and CDR2 is YYEKEE (reference sequence). V lost 4 bases to trimming and J lost 0 bases, with 11 bases between them. The CDR3 is 14 amino acids. CDR3 residues: CASSITGSSYEQYF. The CDR3 DNA reads as TGTGCCAGCAGCATCACAGGGTCCTCCTACGAGCAGTACTTC.

V usage is TRBV29-1 and J usage is TRBJ1-4; 8 bases are shared with TRBD1. The CDR3 spans 13 residues. J lost 3 bases, V lost 6 bases, and 3 bases had no gene match. CDR1 and CDR2 (germline): SQVTM, ANQGSEA. CDR3 residues: CSVRTGPNEKLFF. CDR3 coding DNA: TGCAGCGTCAGGACAGGGCCTAATGAAAAACTGTTTTTT.